The 24 T cell receptor beta chains given below trace back to one sample, sequenced in a study of blood T cell repertoires in COVID-19. Some clones are missing from TCRdb's copy, which holds only in-frame ones; the method was immunoSEQ multiplex PCR. The data show 170,000 or so clones, with roughly 90% seen just once and 6.5% to 8.5% held by the top ten. Sequences were obtained from PBMCs or T cells enriched from blood (not recorded which). These TCRs come from a woman between 50 and 59 years old who had recovered from COVID-19.

V is TRBV13 and J is TRBJ2-1; the D gene is possibly TRBD2 (6 bases). Germline CDR1 reads PRHDT; CDR2 reads FYEKMQ (reference sequence). The germline V and J ends were trimmed by 4 bases and 8 bases, with 12 bases remaining between them. The CDR3 is made up of 13 amino acids. The CDR3 protein is CASSYTSFYEQFF. DNA for the CDR3: TGTGCCAGCAGCTATACTAGCTTCTATGAGCAGTTCTTC.

The chain couples TRBV4-3 to TRBJ2-7, with a tentative D call TRBD1 (6 bases). Between the trimmed V and J ends, which lost 1 base and 2 bases, there was a span of 12 bases. Germline assignment: CDR1 LGHNA and CDR2 YSLEER. CDR3 length: 15 residues. CDR3 nucleotide sequence: TGCGCCAGCAGCCAAGCTCGGACAGCTACCTACGAGCAGTACTTC. Encoded protein: CASSQARTATYEQYF.

The chain links TRBV9 to TRBJ2-3; TRBD2 is a possible D gene (7 bases). Germline values: CDR1 SGDLS, CDR2 YYNGEE. With 0 bases removed from V and 4 bases from J, the gap between germline ends came to 12 bases. The CDR3 runs to 15 residues. The CDR3 spells CASSVVGGPPDTQYF. Here the CDR3 DNA reads TGTGCCAGCAGCGTAGTCGGGGGGCCTCCAGATACGCAGTATTTT.

This clone was detected only a few times. The rearrangement links TRBV11-3 to TRBJ2-7; TRBD1 matches 7 bases. V was clipped by 4 bases and J by 0 bases; unmatched bases: 0. The CDR3 runs 13 residues. CDR1 is SGHNT and CDR2 is YENEEA in the germline V gene. This CDR3 is CASSWDSSYEQYF. The CDR3 nucleotides are TGTGCCAGCAGCTGGGACAGCTCCTACGAGCAGTACTTC.

The chain carries TRBV11-3 and TRBJ1-1; 8 bases align to TRBD1. This CDR3 region has 14 residues. V was clipped by 3 bases and J by 2 bases; unmatched bases: 2. Germline V gene lookup returns CDR1 SGHNT and CDR2 YENEEA. The CDR3 DNA follows: TGTGCCAGCAGCTTTACAGGGGGTAACACTGAAGCTTTCTTT. This codes for CASSFTGGNTEAFF. The full variable domain, its missing parts supplied by reference TRBV11-3 and TRBJ1-1, is EAGVVQSPRYKIIEKKQPVAFWCNPISGHNTLYWYLQNLGQGPELLIRYENEEAVDDSQLPKDRFSAERLKGVDSTLKIQPAELGDSAVYLCASSFTGGNTEAFFGQGTRLTVV.

This chain connects TRBV2 to TRBJ2-5, with unresolved D. CDR1 and CDR2 (germline): SNHLY, FYNNEI. CDR3 length: 12 amino acids. Trimming removed 2 bases at V and 5 bases at J, with 6 bases between. The CDR3 bases are TGTGCCAGCAGTGAATACGGGGAGACCCAGTACTTC. Protein sequence: CASSEYGETQYF.

This rearrangement joins TRBV4-3 to TRBJ2-2; TRBD1 matches 10 bases. The CDR3 contains 18 residues. The V gene's germline CDR1 is LGHNA and CDR2 YSLEER. Trimming at V came to 3 bases and at J to 6 bases, leaving 13 bases not matched to a gene. The DNA for the CDR3 is TGCGCCAGCAGCCAGAGATACCCGGGACAGGGGATGTCCGGGGAGCTGTTTTTT. Its translation is CASSQRYPGQGMSGELFF.

This chain links TRBV7-2 with TRBJ1-3; D gene ambiguous. V lost 2 bases and J 4 bases, leaving 12 bases between the germline ends. The germline V gene encodes CDR1 SGHTA and CDR2 FQGNSA. The CDR3 is 15 amino acids. CDR3 region: CASSLSQAQGNTIYF. Written as DNA, the CDR3 is TGTGCCAGCAGCTTATCCCAGGCACAGGGAAACACCATATATTTT.

The CDR3 loop reads CASSLDRHSYEQYF. The CDR3 DNA sequence: TGCGCCAGCAGCCTAGACAGGCATTCCTACGAGCAGTACTTC. V gene TRBV5-1 combines with J gene TRBJ2-7; the D gene is possibly TRBD1 (6 bases). V was shortened by 4 bases and J by 1 base, with 12 bases between the two germline ends. CDR1 and CDR2 (germline): SGHRS, YFSETQ. The CDR3 loop spans 14 amino acids.

This chain joins TRBV7-3 and TRBJ2-3; tentative D call: TRBD2 (6 bases). CDR3 size: 16 residues. Between the trimmed V and J ends, which lost 5 bases and 7 bases, there was a span of 22 bases. Germline V gene lookup returns CDR1 SGHTA and CDR2 FQGTGA. The chain's CDR3 is CASSPSTSWEGNTQYF. CDR3 nucleotides: TGTGCCAGCAGCCCCTCGACTAGTTGGGAAGGGAATACGCAGTATTTT.

The rearrangement uses TRBV19 and TRBJ1-4, with 10 bases that match TRBD1. The CDR3 has 16 amino acids. The trim removed 8 bases at V and 7 bases at J, leaving 13 bases unmatched. Germline V gene data show CDR1 as LNHDA and CDR2 as SQIVND (reference sequence). CDR3 residues: CASGTSGGTGVEKLFF. CDR3 in DNA: TGTGCCAGTGGAACGTCGGGGGGGACAGGGGTTGAAAAACTGTTTTTT.

V gene TRBV4-3 combines with J gene TRBJ2-2; tentative D call: TRBD1 (6 bases). CDR1 and CDR2 from the germline V gene are LGHNA and YSLEER. Deletions cut 6 bases from V and 3 bases from J, with 14 bases between. The CDR3 length is 15 residues. The CDR3 here is CASRVTGTDTGELFF. The CDR3 nucleotides read TGCGCCAGCAGGGTGACAGGTACGGACACCGGGGAGCTGTTTTTT.

This sequence joins TRBV9 and TRBJ2-1; 14 bases agree with TRBD2. The CDR3 consists of 17 residues. V trimming: 3 bases; J trimming: 7 bases; junction bases outside the gene matches: 9. Germline CDR1 and CDR2: SGDLS and YYNGEE. The CDR3 bases are TGTGCCAGCAGCGCTGGACTAGCGGGGGGCCGCAGGAATGAGCAGTTCTTC. Amino acid sequence: CASSAGLAGGRRNEQFF.

The V and J genes are TRBV30 and TRBJ2-1, with D perhaps matching TRBD1 (7 bases). This CDR3 has 14 residues. The V and J ends lost 1 base and 5 bases respectively, with 12 bases between them. The V gene's germline CDR1 is GTSNPN and CDR2 SVGIG (reference sequence). This CDR3 reads CAWSAQGGNNEQFF. Here the CDR3 DNA reads TGTGCCTGGAGTGCCCAGGGGGGAAACAATGAGCAGTTCTTC.

This chain links TRBV2 with TRBJ2-5; 7 bases line up with TRBD2. From germline, CDR1 is SNHLY and CDR2 FYNNEI. This CDR3 contains 15 residues. With 4 bases clipped from V and 3 bases from J, the junction kept 8 bases outside the gene matches. The CDR3 nucleotides read TGTGCCAGCAGTGGCGGGGAGGGGCTTAAAGAGACCCAGTACTTC. Translating gives CASSGGEGLKETQYF.

This chain uses TRBV7-2 with TRBJ1-1, with D perhaps TRBD1 (5 bases). The germline CDR1 and CDR2 sequences are SGHTA and FQGNSA. The CDR3 is 13 residues long. V lost 5 bases to trimming and J lost 4 bases, with 11 bases between them. CDR3 loop: CASSPRGFTEAFF. Here the CDR3 DNA reads TGTGCCAGCAGCCCGCGGGGCTTCACTGAAGCTTTCTTT.

This chain links TRBV4-2 with TRBJ2-7; 7 bases are shared with TRBD2. Germline V gene lookup returns CDR1 LGHNA and CDR2 YNFKEQ. Unmatched junction bases numbered 16, after V lost 2 bases and J lost 6 bases. The CDR3 contains 17 residues. The CDR3 DNA reads as TGTGCCAGCAGCCAAAGGGGAAGATGGACTAGTTTTCTCGAGCAGTACTTC. Translation gives CASSQRGRWTSFLEQYF.

The CDR3 loop reads CASSSSGSSYNEQFF. CDR3 in DNA: TGTGCCAGCAGTTCGAGCGGGAGCTCCTACAATGAGCAGTTCTTC. The chain employs TRBV27 and TRBJ2-1; 8 positions agree with TRBD2. Germline V lookup: CDR1 MNHEY, CDR2 SMNVEV (reference sequence). The CDR3 spans 15 residues. Trimming took 4 bases from V and 0 from J; bases not matched to a gene: 2.

The chain is built from TRBV6-5 and TRBJ2-2, with 8 bases matching TRBD1. CDR1 MNHEY and CDR2 SVGAGI come from the germline V gene. This CDR3 is 14 amino acids long. V was pared by 6 bases and J by 5 bases, with 5 bases of the junction left unmatched. Here the CDR3 DNA reads TGTGCCAGCAGGAGGACAGGGACGACCGGGGAGCTGTTTTTT. It is translated as CASRRTGTTGELFF.

The J gene is TRBJ1-2, the V gene TRBV19; 8 bases line up with TRBD1. Germline CDR1 LNHDA, CDR2 SQIVND (reference sequence). V lost 4 bases to trimming and J lost 2 bases; unmatched junction nucleotides: 6. This CDR3 is built from 15 residues. CDR3 DNA: TGTGCCAGTAGTAGAGCGGGACAGGTAAACTATGGCTACACCTTC. Translating it yields CASSRAGQVNYGYTF.

This chain joins TRBV7-9 and TRBJ1-5, with 10 bases that match TRBD1. Germline CDR1 SEHNR, CDR2 FQNEAQ (reference sequence). The J segment lost 6 bases and the V segment lost 5 bases, leaving 4 bases of the junction unmatched. This CDR3 has 14 residues. In nucleotides, the CDR3 is TGTGCCAGCAGCCGGACAGGGGGAAGTCAGCCCCAGCATTTT. Translating it yields CASSRTGGSQPQHF.

The CDR3 reads CASAITGAGFGNEQFF. The CDR3 region has the DNA TGTGCCAGCGCAATAACAGGGGCCGGGTTCGGGAATGAGCAGTTCTTC. This chain uses TRBV18 with TRBJ2-1, with TRBD1 matching 7 bases. The length of the CDR3 is 16 residues. The junction had 17 bases not matched to a gene; V was cut back by 8 bases and J by 7 bases. Per germline, CDR1 KGHSH and CDR2 LQKENI.

This chain joins TRBV6-2 or TRBV6-3 and TRBJ2-2, with D perhaps TRBD1 (7 bases). V gave up 2 bases and J gave up 3 bases, with 19 bases separating them. CDR3 length equals 18 residues. Germline CDR1 reads MNHEY; CDR2 reads SVGEGT. CDR3 amino acids: CASSYRNRGDRDTGELFF. The CDR3 coding sequence is TGTGCCAGCAGTTACAGAAATAGGGGGGACAGAGACACCGGGGAGCTGTTTTTT.

The chain joins TRBV6-2 or TRBV6-3 to TRBJ2-5; TRBD2 matches 10 bases. This CDR3 has 15 amino acids. Germline trimming cut 5 bases from V and 5 bases from J; bases unmatched to any gene: 8. The germline gives CDR1 MNHEY, CDR2 SVGEGT. The CDR3 region is CASSASGTSVETQYF. The CDR3 DNA follows: TGTGCCAGCAGTGCCTCCGGGACTAGCGTGGAGACCCAGTACTTC.